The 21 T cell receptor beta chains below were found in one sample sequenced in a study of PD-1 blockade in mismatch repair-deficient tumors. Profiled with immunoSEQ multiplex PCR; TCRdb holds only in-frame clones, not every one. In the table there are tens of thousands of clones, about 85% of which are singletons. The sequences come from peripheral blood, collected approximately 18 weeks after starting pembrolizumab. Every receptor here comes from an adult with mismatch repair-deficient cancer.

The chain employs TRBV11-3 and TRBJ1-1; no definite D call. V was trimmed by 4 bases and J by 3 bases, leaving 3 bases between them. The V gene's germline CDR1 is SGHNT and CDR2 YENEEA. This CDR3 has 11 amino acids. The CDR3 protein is CASSSDTEAFF. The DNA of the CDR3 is TGTGCCAGCAGCTCGGACACTGAAGCTTTCTTT. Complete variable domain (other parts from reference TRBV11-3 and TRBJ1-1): EAGVVQSPRYKIIEKKQPVAFWCNPISGHNTLYWYLQNLGQGPELLIRYENEEAVDDSQLPKDRFSAERLKGVDSTLKIQPAELGDSAVYLCASSSDTEAFFGQGTRLTVV.

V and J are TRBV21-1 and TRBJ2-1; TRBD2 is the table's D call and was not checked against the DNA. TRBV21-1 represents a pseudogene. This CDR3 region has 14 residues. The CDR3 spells CASSKKLDYNEQFF. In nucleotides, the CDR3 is TGTGCCAGCAGCAAAAAATTAGACTACAATGAGCAGTTCTTC.

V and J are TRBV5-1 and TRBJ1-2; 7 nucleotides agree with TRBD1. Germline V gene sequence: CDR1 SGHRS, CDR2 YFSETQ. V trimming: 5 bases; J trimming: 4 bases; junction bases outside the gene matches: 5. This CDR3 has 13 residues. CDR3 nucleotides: TGCGCCAGCAGACAGCCAGGGGGCTATGGCTACACCTTC. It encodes CASRQPGGYGYTF.

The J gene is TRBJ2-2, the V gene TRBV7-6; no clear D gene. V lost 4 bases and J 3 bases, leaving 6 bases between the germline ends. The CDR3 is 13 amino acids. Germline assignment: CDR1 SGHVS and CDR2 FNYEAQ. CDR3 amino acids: CASSSDDTGELFF. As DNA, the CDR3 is TGTGCCAGCAGCTCGGACGACACCGGGGAGCTGTTTTTT.

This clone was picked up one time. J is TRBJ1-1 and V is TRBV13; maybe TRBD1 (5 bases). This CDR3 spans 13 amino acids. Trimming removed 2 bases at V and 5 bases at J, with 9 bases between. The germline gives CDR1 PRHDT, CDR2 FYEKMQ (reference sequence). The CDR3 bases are TGTGCCAGCAGCTTAAGGGGTTGGACTGAAGCTTTCTTT. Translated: CASSLRGWTEAFF.

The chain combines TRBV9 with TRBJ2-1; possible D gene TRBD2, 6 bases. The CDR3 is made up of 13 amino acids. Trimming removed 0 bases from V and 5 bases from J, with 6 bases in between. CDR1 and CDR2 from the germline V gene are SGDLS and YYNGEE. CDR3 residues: CASSVGGNNEQFF. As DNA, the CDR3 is TGTGCCAGCAGCGTAGGCGGGAACAATGAGCAGTTCTTC.

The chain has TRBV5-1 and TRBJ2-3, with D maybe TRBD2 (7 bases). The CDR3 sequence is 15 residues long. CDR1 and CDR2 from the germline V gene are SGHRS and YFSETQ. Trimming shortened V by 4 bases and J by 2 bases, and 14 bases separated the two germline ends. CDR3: CASSRGAGDTDTQYF. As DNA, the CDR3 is TGCGCCAGCAGCCGGGGGGCAGGAGACACAGATACGCAGTATTTT.

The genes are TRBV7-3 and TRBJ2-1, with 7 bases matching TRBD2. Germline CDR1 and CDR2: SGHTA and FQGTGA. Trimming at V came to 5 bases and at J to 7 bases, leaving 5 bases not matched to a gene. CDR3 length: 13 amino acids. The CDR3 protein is CASSPGRENEQFF. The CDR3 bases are TGTGCCAGCAGCCCGGGGCGGGAGAATGAGCAGTTCTTC.

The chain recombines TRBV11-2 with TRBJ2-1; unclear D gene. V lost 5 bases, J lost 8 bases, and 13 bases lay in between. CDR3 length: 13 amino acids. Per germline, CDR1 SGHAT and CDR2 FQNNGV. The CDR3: CASSSMRRYEQFF. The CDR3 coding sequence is TGTGCCAGCAGCAGCATGAGAAGGTATGAGCAGTTCTTC.

Here the CDR3 reads CASNAWGGDQPQHF. CDR3 in DNA: TGTGCCAGTAATGCATGGGGGGGAGATCAGCCCCAGCATTTT. V and J are TRBV6-1 and TRBJ1-5; the D gene is possibly TRBD1 (5 bases). This CDR3 has 14 amino acids. Trimming removed 9 bases at V and 5 bases at J, with 17 bases between. CDR1 and CDR2 (germline): MNHNS, SASEGT.

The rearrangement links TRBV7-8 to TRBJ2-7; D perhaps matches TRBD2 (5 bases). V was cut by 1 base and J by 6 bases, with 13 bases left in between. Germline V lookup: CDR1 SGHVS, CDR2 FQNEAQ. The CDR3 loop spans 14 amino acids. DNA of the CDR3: TGTGCCAGCAGCTTAGGCCGGGGTGAAGGCGAGCAGTACTTC. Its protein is CASSLGRGEGEQYF. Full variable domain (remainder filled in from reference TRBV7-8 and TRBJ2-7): GAGVSQSPRYKVAKRGQDVALRCDPISGHVSLFWYQQALGQGPEFLTYFQNEAQLDKSGLPSDRFFAERPEGSVSTLKIQRTQQEDSAVYLCASSLGRGEGEQYFGPGTRLTVT.

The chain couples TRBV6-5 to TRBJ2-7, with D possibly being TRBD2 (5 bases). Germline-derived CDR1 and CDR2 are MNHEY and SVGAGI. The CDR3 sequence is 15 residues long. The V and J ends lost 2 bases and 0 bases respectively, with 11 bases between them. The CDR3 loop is CASSYGIGSSYEQYF. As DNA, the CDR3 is TGTGCCAGCAGTTACGGGATAGGGAGCTCCTACGAGCAGTACTTC.

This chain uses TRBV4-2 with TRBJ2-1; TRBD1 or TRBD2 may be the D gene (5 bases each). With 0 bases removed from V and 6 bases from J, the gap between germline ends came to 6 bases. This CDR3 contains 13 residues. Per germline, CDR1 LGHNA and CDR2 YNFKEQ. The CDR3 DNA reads TGTGCCAGCAGCCAAGAGAGGGGCAATGAGCAGTTCTTC. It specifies CASSQERGNEQFF.

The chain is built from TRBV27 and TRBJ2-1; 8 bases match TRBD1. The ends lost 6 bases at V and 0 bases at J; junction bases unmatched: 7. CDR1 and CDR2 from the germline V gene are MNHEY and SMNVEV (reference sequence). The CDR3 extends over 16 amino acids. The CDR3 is CASREGQDLSYNEQFF. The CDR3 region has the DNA TGTGCCAGCAGGGAGGGACAGGACCTCTCCTACAATGAGCAGTTCTTC.

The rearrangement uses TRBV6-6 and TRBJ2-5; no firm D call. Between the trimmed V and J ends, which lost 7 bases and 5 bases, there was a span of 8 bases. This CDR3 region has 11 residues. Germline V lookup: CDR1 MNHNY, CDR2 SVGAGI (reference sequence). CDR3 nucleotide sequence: TGTGCCAGCACGTCTAGGGAGACCCAGTACTTC. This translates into CASTSRETQYF.

The CDR3 bases are TGTGCCAGCAAGGGGGGAATAGCGGGAGCGGTTGAGCAGTTCTTC. As protein: CASKGGIAGAVEQFF. V gene TRBV28 combines with J gene TRBJ2-1; 9 bases align to TRBD2. From germline, CDR1 is MDHEN and CDR2 SYDVKM. There are 15 residues in the CDR3. J was trimmed by 9 bases and V by 7 bases; bases with no gene match: 13.

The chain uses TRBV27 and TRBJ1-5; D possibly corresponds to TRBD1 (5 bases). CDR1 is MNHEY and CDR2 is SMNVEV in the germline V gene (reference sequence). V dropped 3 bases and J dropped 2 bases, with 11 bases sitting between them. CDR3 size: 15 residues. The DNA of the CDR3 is TGTGCCAGCAGTTTTCGCAGGGCCGGCAATCAGCCCCAGCATTTT. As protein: CASSFRRAGNQPQHF.

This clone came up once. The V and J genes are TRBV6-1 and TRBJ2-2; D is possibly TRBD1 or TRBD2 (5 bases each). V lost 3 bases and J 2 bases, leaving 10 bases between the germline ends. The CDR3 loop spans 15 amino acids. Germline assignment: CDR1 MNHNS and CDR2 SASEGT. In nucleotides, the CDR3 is TGTGCCAGCAGTGACAAGGGGAGAAACACCGGGGAGCTGTTTTTT. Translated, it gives CASSDKGRNTGELFF.

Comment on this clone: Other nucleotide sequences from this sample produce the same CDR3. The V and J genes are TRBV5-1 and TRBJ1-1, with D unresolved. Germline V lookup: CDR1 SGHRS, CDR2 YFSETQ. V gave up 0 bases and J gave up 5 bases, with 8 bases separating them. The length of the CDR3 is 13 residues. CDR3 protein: CASSLGGVTEAFF. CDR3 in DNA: TGCGCCAGCAGCTTGGGAGGAGTGACTGAAGCTTTCTTT. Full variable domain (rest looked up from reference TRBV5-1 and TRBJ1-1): KAGVTQTPRYLIKTRGQQVTLSCSPISGHRSVSWYQQTPGQGLQFLFEYFSETQRNKGNFPGRFSGRQFSNSRSEMNVSTLELGDSALYLCASSLGGVTEAFFGQGTRLTVV.

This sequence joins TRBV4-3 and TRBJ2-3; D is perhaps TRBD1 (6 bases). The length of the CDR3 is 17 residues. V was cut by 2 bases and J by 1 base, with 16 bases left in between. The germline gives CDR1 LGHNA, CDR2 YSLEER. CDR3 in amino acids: CASSQTPRGIGTDTQYF. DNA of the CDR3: TGCGCCAGCAGCCAAACCCCTAGGGGGATTGGCACAGATACGCAGTATTTT.

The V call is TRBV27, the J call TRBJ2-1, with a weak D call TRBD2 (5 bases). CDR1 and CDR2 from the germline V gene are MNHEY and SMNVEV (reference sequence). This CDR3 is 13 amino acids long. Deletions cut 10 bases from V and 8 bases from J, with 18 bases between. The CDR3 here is CAIRAGGRHEQFF. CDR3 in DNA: TGTGCCATTAGGGCGGGCGGGCGGCATGAGCAGTTCTTC.